The rows below give T cell receptor beta chains drawn from one sample of a study of beta chain features in type 1 diabetes. Only in-frame clones appear in the TCRdb table, and some are missing; sequencing was by immunoSEQ multiplex PCR. The sample yields 600,000 to 650,000 clones, around 15% seen once. The sample consisted of naive CD4+ T cells from blood. The receptors derive from a man aged 18-30 years in good health. The CDR3 runs from the conserved cysteine through the conserved F or W. Each record gives: clone size, J gene, V gene, D gene, CDR3 protein, CDR3 DNA. A D gene is named only where the DNA matches it firmly. Size is omitted from some rows. Given values are once, few, many or a class for expanded clones.

size: few; J: TRBJ1-5; V: TRBV7-9; D: -; CDR3: CASSPPDGGQPQHF; DNA: TGTGCCAGCAGCCCTCCGGACGGGGGGCAGCCCCAGCATTTT
size: -; J: TRBJ1-3; V: TRBV5-1; D: -; CDR3: CASSLVLAVFGNTIYF; DNA: TGCGCCAGCAGCTTGGTTTTGGCGGTTTTTGGAAACACCATATATTTT
size: -; J: TRBJ1-1; V: TRBV27; D: -; CDR3: CASSFRGRVTEAFF; DNA: TGTGCCAGCAGTTTCCGGGGGCGGGTCACTGAAGCTTTCTTT
size: few; J: TRBJ2-7; V: TRBV28; D: -; CDR3: CASNPGRYYEQYF; DNA: TGTGCCAGCAACCCGGGCCGTTACTACGAGCAGTACTTC
size: few; J: TRBJ2-7; V: TRBV10-3; D: -; CDR3: CAISQGISYEQYF; DNA: TGTGCCATCAGTCAGGGAATATCCTACGAGCAGTACTTC
size: -; J: TRBJ1-5; V: TRBV27; D: -; CDR3: CASSLRGRRGQPQHF; DNA: TGTGCCAGCAGTTTACGGGGCCGGAGGGGTCAGCCCCAGCATTTT
size: few; J: TRBJ2-1; V: TRBV4-3; D: -; CDR3: CASSQDSGNRGNEQFF; DNA: TGCGCCAGCAGCCAAGATTCGGGGAATCGAGGCAATGAGCAGTTCTTC
size: few; J: TRBJ1-2; V: TRBV18; D: -; CDR3: CASSETNSPYGYTF; DNA: TGTGCCAGCTCAGAGACCAACTCTCCCTATGGCTACACCTTC
size: -; J: TRBJ1-5; V: TRBV5-8; D: -; CDR3: CASSLRSGGRNQPQHF; DNA: TGTGCCAGCAGCTTGCGTTCGGGTGGCCGCAATCAGCCCCAGCATTTT
size: few; J: TRBJ2-7; V: TRBV7-2; D: -; CDR3: CASSLGPASSYEQYF; DNA: TGTGCCAGCAGCTTAGGCCCAGCGAGCTCCTACGAGCAGTACTTC
size: -; J: TRBJ2-7; V: TRBV5-4; D: TRBD1; CDR3: CASSLPGTGASYEQYF; DNA: TGTGCCAGCAGCTTACCCGGGACAGGGGCTTCCTACGAGCAGTACTTC
size: few; J: TRBJ2-7; V: TRBV5-1; D: -; CDR3: CASSSEREQYF; DNA: TGCGCCAGCAGTTCCGAGCGGGAGCAGTACTTC
size: few; J: TRBJ1-1; V: TRBV29-1; D: -; CDR3: CSVEGQLNTEAFF; DNA: TGCAGCGTTGAAGGACAGCTGAACACTGAAGCTTTCTTT
size: few; J: TRBJ2-7; V: TRBV10-3; D: -; CDR3: CAITGPSPGGEQYF; DNA: TGTGCCATCACAGGGCCAAGCCCTGGGGGAGAGCAGTACTTC
size: -; J: TRBJ1-5; V: TRBV9; D: -; CDR3: CASSVAGASNQPQHF; DNA: TGTGCCAGCAGCGTAGCGGGGGCCAGCAATCAGCCCCAGCATTTT
size: -; J: TRBJ2-3; V: TRBV27; D: -; CDR3: CASSLKSLGADTQYF; DNA: TGTGCCAGCAGTTTAAAATCCTTAGGAGCAGATACGCAGTATTTT
size: few; J: TRBJ2-1; V: TRBV6-6; D: -; CDR3: CASSRDRGGKNEQFF; DNA: TGTGCCAGCAGTCGAGACAGGGGAGGGAAGAATGAGCAGTTCTTC
size: few; J: TRBJ1-4; V: TRBV9; D: -; CDR3: CASSDERRTTNEKLFF; DNA: TGTGCCAGCAGCGACGAGAGACGGACAACTAATGAAAAACTGTTTTTT
size: few; J: TRBJ2-1; V: TRBV7-3; D: TRBD2; CDR3: CASRRLAGANEQFF; DNA: TGTGCCAGCAGACGACTAGCGGGGGCCAATGAGCAGTTCTTC
size: few; J: TRBJ2-7; V: TRBV4-3; D: TRBD2; CDR3: CASSQASGGTYEQYF; DNA: TGCGCCAGCAGCCAAGCTAGCGGGGGGACCTACGAGCAGTACTTC
size: -; J: TRBJ2-2; V: TRBV15; D: TRBD2; CDR3: CASRGGPWDTGELFF; DNA: TGTGCCTCTCGGGGGGGACCTTGGGACACCGGGGAGCTGTTTTTT
size: -; J: TRBJ2-7; V: TRBV15; D: -; CDR3: CATSRPGHIYEQYF; DNA: TGTGCCACCAGCAGACCGGGACATATCTACGAGCAGTACTTC
size: few; J: TRBJ2-7; V: TRBV27; D: TRBD1; CDR3: CASGPFGTGLVGEQYF; DNA: TGTGCCAGCGGACCCTTTGGGACAGGGCTCGTAGGGGAGCAGTACTTC
size: -; J: TRBJ2-7; V: TRBV7-8; D: -; CDR3: CASSLAQGLTFSYEQYF; DNA: TGTGCCAGCAGCTTAGCGCAAGGTTTGACCTTCTCCTACGAGCAGTACTTC
size: few; J: TRBJ2-7; V: TRBV4-1; D: -; CDR3: CASSQGRGSYEQYF; DNA: TGCGCCAGCAGCCAGGGGCGAGGCTCCTACGAGCAGTACTTC
size: -; J: TRBJ2-7; V: TRBV19; D: -; CDR3: CASRHKPGQAYEQYF; DNA: TGTGCCAGTAGGCACAAACCGGGACAAGCCTACGAGCAGTACTTC
size: few; J: TRBJ2-3; V: TRBV12-5; D: -; CDR3: CASGLVSKSSAGSTDTQYF; DNA: TGTGCTAGTGGTTTGGTGTCTAAATCGTCCGCGGGGAGCACAGATACGCAGTATTTT
size: -; J: TRBJ2-7; V: TRBV28; D: TRBD1; CDR3: CASTISTGVGGQYF; DNA: TGTGCCAGCACCATATCGACAGGGGTAGGCGGGCAGTACTTC
size: few; J: TRBJ1-6; V: TRBV28; D: -; CDR3: CASSFPNRVANSPLHF; DNA: TGTGCCAGCAGTTTCCCGAACAGGGTCGCCAATTCACCCCTCCACTTT
size: few; J: TRBJ1-1; V: TRBV13; D: -; CDR3: CASSSRQAGRNTEAFF; DNA: TGTGCCAGCAGCTCTAGGCAGGCGGGGAGGAACACTGAAGCTTTCTTT
size: -; J: TRBJ1-5; V: TRBV2; D: -; CDR3: CASRGDSRNQPQHF; DNA: TGTGCCAGCAGGGGCGACAGTCGCAATCAGCCCCAGCATTTT
size: -; J: TRBJ2-3; V: TRBV11-2; D: TRBD1; CDR3: CASSPGTGGRSTDTQYF; DNA: TGTGCCAGCAGCCCAGGGACAGGGGGAAGGAGCACAGATACGCAGTATTTT
size: few; J: TRBJ2-7; V: TRBV9; D: TRBD1; CDR3: CASSTGQLNFYEQYF; DNA: TGTGCCAGCAGCACGGGACAGTTAAATTTCTACGAGCAGTACTTC
size: -; J: TRBJ1-1; V: TRBV19; D: -; CDR3: CASSRTYPGTNTEAFF; DNA: TGTGCCAGTAGCCGTACTTATCCCGGAACGAACACTGAAGCTTTCTTT
size: few; J: TRBJ2-2; V: TRBV10-3; D: -; CDR3: CACKILNTGELFF; DNA: TGTGCCTGCAAGATCTTGAACACCGGGGAGCTGTTTTTT
size: -; J: TRBJ1-4; V: TRBV19; D: -; CDR3: CASAPRDTNEKLFF; DNA: TGTGCCTCTGCCCCCCGGGACACGAATGAAAAACTGTTTTTT
size: -; J: TRBJ2-1; V: TRBV4-3; D: TRBD1; CDR3: CASSQETGRYNEQFF; DNA: TGCGCCAGCAGCCAAGAGACAGGGAGATACAATGAGCAGTTCTTC